This T cell receptor beta chain derives from a study of blood T cell repertoires in COVID-19 (dated by TCRdb to about 2020). Study-wide context: Collaborator samples came from the United States, Italy and Spain and covered acute and convalescent phases of COVID-19. Where available, HLA class I and class II types were obtained from metadata supplied by the sample provider rather than from assay-based typing. The repertoires were made available in a free public database intended to serve as a resource for research on the immune response to SARS-CoV-2. The prospective study material was composed of cDNA or gDNA derived from T cells, B-cell-depleted T cells, or PBMCs. The sample metadata nearly always contained a de-identified subject ID, COVID-19 status, age in years and sex. Deeply sampled blood TCRbeta repertoires from subjects exposed to, actively infected with, or recovered from COVID-19 were included in the dataset. The samples were drawn from two sources: the first 160 participants of the ongoing ImmuneRACE study, and 1,254 subjects contributed by 6 global collaborators.

General conclusions and limits of the study: The quantity of clinical and demographic metadata differed by source and by participant and was supplied without curation.

On this clone: The target of this receptor is not known. Base qualities are not provided; no much larger clone lies one nucleotide away.

The collaborating institutions used their own protocols to collect whole blood in K2EDTA tubes. Collaborator samples were shipped for TCRbeta analysis as frozen whole blood, isolated PBMCs, or DNA extracted from either sample type. TCRbeta CDR3 regions were amplified from genomic DNA using the immunoSEQ Assay, a bias-controlled multiplex PCR. Processing in the source paper ran as follows. Within the assay, amplification of reference gene primers was used to estimate how many nucleated cells each sample contained. To quantify the absolute abundance of each unique TCRbeta CDR3 rearrangement, sequence reads were collapsed and filtered. For each sample, productive Simpson clonality was calculated as the square root of Simpson's diversity index across productive rearrangements. What TCRdb holds here is the immuneACCESS table cut down to in-frame rearrangements. Part of the clones is not present; checked against another copy, under half of the missing clones reflect an unresolved V gene, and the others are unexplained. V and J calls plus clone size are reproduced from that table; the DNA served to infer D and trimming. The sample has some 82,000 clones on record, 81% of them singletons. Over 35% of the sample is taken by the ten largest.

This TCR came from an elderly man with acute or convalescent COVID-19. The sample was peripheral blood.

DNA sequence: TGTGCCAGCTCCCTTTGGACAGGGGAGAATTCCGAGCAGTACTTC. Protein translation: CASSLWTGENSEQYF. In this chain, TRBV18 is recombined with TRBJ2-7; TRBD1 lines up with 9 middle nucleotides. Reading the germline V gene gives CDR1 KGHSH and CDR2 LQKENI. The CDR3 sequence holds 15 residues, the cysteine and phenylalanine included. Only the CDR3 region is kept as DNA, spanning 45 bases read in frame from base 1. The junction shows trimming of 6 bases on V and 6 bases on J, and the gene matches do not reach 12 bases of it.